This T cell receptor (beta chain) was retrieved from a study of CD8 T cells in Susac syndrome. With random hexamers, reverse transcription was performed on roughly 0.45 to 1 ug of RNA. TCRdb analysed the immunoSEQ multiplex PCR reads with MiXCR anew, one entry per CDR3 protein. Counted here are 150,000 to 200,000 distinct CDR3 sequences, over 85% occurring once; the ten biggest clones make up roughly 0.097%. Germline assignment: CDR1 SQVTM and CDR2 ANQGSEA. Trimming cost V 8 bases and J 8 bases; bases outside gene matches: 16. There are 15 residues in the CDR3. CD8+ and CD4+ T cells from blood underwent TCR beta sequencing.

The rearrangement links TRBV29-1 to TRBJ2-3, with TRBD1 matching over 10 bases. Sequencing used CD4+ T cells from PBMCs. The receptor's source is a human donor with multiple sclerosis. The CDR3 reads CSYSQGQGKTGTQYF. The CDR3 region has the DNA TGCAGCTATTCACAGGGACAGGGGAAGACCGGTACGCAGTATTTT.